These 21 T cell receptor beta chains were all obtained from the same sample, sequenced in a study of cytomegalovirus exposure and HLA in healthy donors. PCR employed 60 Vbeta and 13 Jbeta primers. Libraries were prepared by immunoSEQ multiplex PCR; TCRdb keeps only in-frame clonotypes and omits some of them. The sample lists 150,000 to 250,000 clones; over 75% were seen once. Sequences were obtained from PBMCs. These receptors were obtained from a boy between 2 and 15 years old in good health and CMV-seronegative.

The chain combines TRBV5-6 with TRBJ2-3, with 7 bases lining up with TRBD1. Trimming took 1 base from V and 2 from J; bases not matched to a gene: 4. This CDR3 comprises 15 residues. The germline V gene has CDR1 SGHDT and CDR2 YYEEEE. CDR3: CASSLRTGPTDTQYF. Here the CDR3 DNA reads TGTGCCAGCAGCTTGCGGACAGGACCCACAGATACGCAGTATTTT.

The table lists this clone with a few counts. The gene calls are TRBV19 and TRBJ1-5, with D tentatively TRBD1 (5 bases). This CDR3 has 17 residues. Germline assignment: CDR1 LNHDA and CDR2 SQIVND (reference sequence). V shed 5 bases and J shed 2 bases, with 19 bases lying between them. CDR3 bases: TGTGCCAGTAGTCGAACCCGGGCAGGGTTTGGCAATCAGCCCCAGCATTTT. Translated: CASSRTRAGFGNQPQHF.

The table lists this clone with a count of one. The rearrangement uses TRBV6-6 and TRBJ1-1; D not resolved. This CDR3 spans 12 amino acids. Germline V gene data show CDR1 as MNHNY and CDR2 as SVGAGI (reference sequence). Trimming pared 4 bases from V and 8 bases from J, leaving 11 bases between. The CDR3 sequence: CASSFKRGEAFF. CDR3 DNA sequence: TGTGCCAGCAGTTTTAAGAGAGGGGAAGCTTTCTTT.

This clone showed up just once. The chain carries TRBV5-6 and TRBJ1-1, with 7 nucleotides matching TRBD1. The CDR3 spans 12 residues. The V gene's germline CDR1 is SGHDT and CDR2 YYEEEE. The V segment lost 4 bases and the J segment 8 bases; nucleotides outside the gene matches: 5. The CDR3 DNA reads TGTGCCAGCAGCCCACAGGGGAGGGAAGCTTTCTTT. It encodes CASSPQGREAFF.

This clone was seen only once. CDR3 amino acids: CASSLTSGGSETQYF. The CDR3 DNA reads as TGTGCCAGCTCACTCACTAGCGGGGGGTCGGAGACCCAGTACTTC. The chain recombines TRBV18 with TRBJ2-5, with TRBD2 matching 12 bases. Looked up from germline, CDR1 is KGHSH and CDR2 is LQKENI. This CDR3 contains 15 residues. V was clipped by 4 bases and J by 5 bases; unmatched bases: 5. Combining the CDR3 with reference TRBV18 and TRBJ2-5 gives the whole variable domain NAGVMQNPRHLVRRRGQEARLRCSPMKGHSHVYWYRQLPEEGLKFMVYLQKENIIDESGMPKERFSAEFPKEGPSILRIQQVVRGDSAAYFCASSLTSGGSETQYFGPGTRLLVL.

The rearrangement uses TRBV6-1 and TRBJ2-7; TRBD2 matches at 12 bases. The CDR3 extends over 16 amino acids. CDR1 and CDR2 from the germline V gene are MNHNS and SASEGT. The V and J ends lost 4 bases and 2 bases, in that order; junction bases with no gene match: 6. In nucleotides, the CDR3 is TGTGCCAGCAGTGTAGGGACTAGCGGGCGGGCCTACGAGCAGTACTTC. Protein product: CASSVGTSGRAYEQYF.

This CDR3 reads CASSIPGMNTEAFF. The DNA for the CDR3 is TGTGCCAGTAGTATTCCCGGGATGAACACTGAAGCTTTCTTT. This rearrangement joins TRBV19 to TRBJ1-1; D not resolved. Trimming removed 3 bases at V and 0 bases at J, with 8 bases between. The V gene's germline CDR1 is LNHDA and CDR2 SQIVND (reference sequence). The CDR3 is 14 amino acids.

There are a few counts of this clone. The chain joins TRBV4-2 to TRBJ1-2; unclear D gene. CDR3 length: 14 amino acids. Trimming took 1 base from V and 2 from J, leaving 8 bases between them. Germline loops: CDR1 LGHNA, CDR2 YNFKEQ. The DNA of the CDR3 is TGTGCCAGCAGCCAAGGGGTCGGGAACTATGGCTACACCTTC. Protein sequence: CASSQGVGNYGYTF.

CDR3 bases: TGCGCCAGCAGCTTGGTTAGCGGGGGGACCGGACCCTCCTACGAGCAGTACTTC. Residues: CASSLVSGGTGPSYEQYF. This chain links TRBV5-1 with TRBJ2-5, with TRBD2 matching 10 bases. With the DNA end fitting TRBJ2-7 better, the J assignment may be wrong. The V gene's germline CDR1 is SGHRS and CDR2 YFSETQ. This CDR3 comprises 18 residues.

The CDR3 DNA follows: TGTGCCAGCAGCCCAATAGCCAAAGAGACCCAGTACTTC. Translating gives CASSPIAKETQYF. The rearrangement uses TRBV7-2 and TRBJ2-5; D is undetermined. Germline values: CDR1 SGHTA, CDR2 FQGNSA. This CDR3 spans 13 amino acids. Deletions cut 5 bases from V and 3 bases from J, with 10 bases between.

CDR3 sequence: CASSQDMGQGALQETQYF. The DNA of the CDR3 is TGTGCCAGCAGCCAAGATATGGGACAGGGAGCTCTACAAGAGACCCAGTACTTC. This chain links TRBV4-2 with TRBJ2-5; 9 bases fit TRBD1. This CDR3 has 18 amino acids. Trimming took 0 bases from V and 2 from J; bases not matched to a gene: 10. CDR1 and CDR2 (germline): LGHNA, YNFKEQ.

This clone was observed a handful of times. The chain recombines TRBV11-2 with TRBJ2-2; TRBD1 matches at 8 bases. V lost 6 bases to trimming and J lost 6 bases; unmatched junction nucleotides: 12. The CDR3 runs 16 residues. Germline-derived CDR1 and CDR2 are SGHAT and FQNNGV. CDR3 coding DNA: TGTGCCAGCAGGCCTATACGGACAGGGCGGGCCGGGGAGCTGTTTTTT. Its protein product is CASRPIRTGRAGELFF.

In the case of this clone: One end of the junction varies from germline; a read error may be responsible. V usage is TRBV10-2 and J usage is TRBJ2-3; 10 bases fit TRBD2. CDR3 length equals 13 residues. The V gene's germline CDR1 is WSHSY and CDR2 SAAADI. The CDR3 loop is CASSGSSGGIRTF. CDR3 bases: TGCGCCAGCAGTGGGTCTAGCGGGGGAATAAGAACTTTT.

Written as DNA, the CDR3 is TGTGCCAGTATAGGACAGGGCTCTGGGGCCAACGTCCTGACTTTC. Translated, it gives CASIGQGSGANVLTF. The rearrangement joins TRBV19 to TRBJ2-6; TRBD1 aligns across 8 bases. This CDR3 is built from 15 residues. V lost 7 bases, J lost 0 bases, and 2 bases stayed unmatched. Germline V gene data show CDR1 as LNHDA and CDR2 as SQIVND (reference sequence).

CDR3 DNA sequence: TGTGCCAGCAGCCCTGGCGGGGGTATTAATGAAAAACTGTTTTTT. Amino acids: CASSPGGGINEKLFF. The chain is built from TRBV5-8 and TRBJ1-4, with D possibly matching TRBD1 (5 bases). The germline CDR1 and CDR2 sequences are SGHTS and YDEGEE. The CDR3 extends over 15 amino acids. The V and J ends lost 4 bases and 4 bases respectively, with 14 bases between them.

This sequence joins TRBV7-3 and TRBJ1-2; 7 bases map to TRBD1. This CDR3 comprises 13 residues. In germline, CDR1 is SGHTA, CDR2 FQGTGA. Unmatched junction bases numbered 1, after V lost 2 bases and J lost 4 bases. CDR3 protein: CASSLPGGYGYTF. The CDR3, as DNA: TGTGCCAGCAGCTTACCAGGGGGCTATGGCTACACCTTC. The entire variable domain, with the rest obtained from reference TRBV7-3 and TRBJ1-2, is as follows: GAGVSQTPSNKVTEKGKYVELRCDPISGHTALYWYRQSLGQGPEFLIYFQGTGAADDSGLPNDRFFAVRPEGSVSTLKIQRTERGDSAVYLCASSLPGGYGYTFGSGTRLTVV.

The genes are TRBV29-1 and TRBJ1-2, with 7 bases matching TRBD1. Germline V gene data show CDR1 as SQVTM and CDR2 as ANQGSEA. There are 14 residues in the CDR3. Trimming at V came to 5 bases and at J to 2 bases, leaving 8 bases not matched to a gene. CDR3 loop: CSVTRGTVNYGYTF. As DNA, the CDR3 is TGCAGCGTTACGAGAGGGACAGTAAACTATGGCTACACCTTC.

This chain joins TRBV7-2 and TRBJ1-1; D is ambiguous. The germline CDR1 and CDR2 sequences are SGHTA and FQGNSA. The CDR3 totals 14 residues. Trimming shortened V by 5 bases and J by 2 bases, and 12 bases separated the two germline ends. The CDR3 region has the DNA TGTGCCAGCAGCCCCCGAGGAGACAACACTGAAGCTTTCTTT. It yields the protein CASSPRGDNTEAFF.

The chain combines TRBV2 with TRBJ1-2; 8 positions agree with TRBD1. V lost 2 bases and J lost 1; bases outside the gene matches: 9. CDR3 size: 17 residues. Germline values: CDR1 SNHLY, CDR2 FYNNEI. DNA for the CDR3: TGTGCCAGCAGTGAACGTGTCCCAGGGGGCGGTAACTATGGCTACACCTTC. Translation: CASSERVPGGGNYGYTF. Filled out from reference TRBV2 and TRBJ1-2, the complete variable domain reads EPEVTQTPSHQVTQMGQEVILRCVPISNHLYFYWYRQILGQKVEFLVSFYNNEISEKSEIFDDQFSVERPDGSNFTLKIRSTKLEDSAMYFCASSERVPGGGNYGYTFGSGTRLTVV.

This chain links TRBV5-1 with TRBJ2-3, with D unresolved. The CDR3 runs to 14 residues. Germline loops: CDR1 SGHRS, CDR2 YFSETQ. Trimming shortened V by 1 base and J by 4 bases, and 10 bases separated the two germline ends. The CDR3 region has the DNA TGCGCCAGCAGCTTGTCGTTCTCCCCAGATACGCAGTATTTT. Translating it yields CASSLSFSPDTQYF.

This clone was seen just once. This sequence joins TRBV7-2 and TRBJ1-3, with D possibly matching TRBD1 (6 bases). The germline V gene encodes CDR1 SGHTA and CDR2 FQGNSA. Trimming took off 1 base at V and 4 bases at J, with 11 bases between the two ends. CDR3 length: 15 residues. CDR3 residues: CASSLDTGRGNTIYF. The CDR3 DNA sequence: TGTGCCAGCAGCTTAGACACAGGGAGAGGAAACACCATATATTTT.